The 30 T cell receptor beta chains below all came from one sample that was sequenced in a study of blood T cell repertoires in COVID-19. The repertoire was sequenced with immunoSEQ multiplex PCR; TCRdb's copy has only in-frame clones and lacks some. The sample carries more than 45,000 clones, about 80% recorded once. Source material: peripheral blood. The receptors come from a human donor in a cohort sampled during active COVID-19.

This clone occurred a few times. The chain carries TRBV7-9 and TRBJ1-1, with D unclear. The CDR3 contains 12 residues. Trimming took 5 bases from V and 5 from J, leaving 9 bases between them. In germline, CDR1 is SEHNR, CDR2 FQNEAQ (reference sequence). CDR3 in DNA: TGTGCCAGCAGCCCCTGGAGAACTGAAGCTTTCTTT. Residues: CASSPWRTEAFF.

The rearrangement uses TRBV7-6 and TRBJ2-5; 10 bases match TRBD2. The germline CDR1 and CDR2 sequences are SGHVS and FNYEAQ. The CDR3 contains 16 residues. The V segment lost 1 base and the J segment 4 bases; nucleotides outside the gene matches: 6. The CDR3, as DNA: TGTGCCAGCAGCTTAGGAGCGGGGGGGCCGGTAGAGACCCAGTACTTC. Translating gives CASSLGAGGPVETQYF. Combining the CDR3 with reference TRBV7-6 and TRBJ2-5 gives the whole variable domain GAGVSQSPRYKVTKRGQDVALRCDPISGHVSLYWYRQALGQGPEFLTYFNYEAQQDKSGLPNDRFSAERPEGSISTLTIQRTEQRDSAMYRCASSLGAGGPVETQYFGPGTRLLVL.

V usage is TRBV27 and J usage is TRBJ1-1, with 7 bases fitting TRBD1. The CDR3 runs to 13 residues. CDR1 and CDR2 from the germline V gene are MNHEY and SMNVEV (reference sequence). V gave up 5 bases and J gave up 7 bases; unmatched junction bases: 7. CDR3 loop: CASSPDRVREAFF. DNA of the CDR3: TGTGCCAGCAGTCCAGACAGGGTCCGTGAAGCTTTCTTT.

The rearrangement joins TRBV27 to TRBJ2-1, with 9 bases identical to TRBD2. This CDR3 contains 17 residues. From germline, CDR1 is MNHEY and CDR2 SMNVEV (reference sequence). The ends lost 10 bases at V and 2 bases at J; junction bases unmatched: 15. The CDR3: CATLPLAGVVTYNEQFF. CDR3 in DNA: TGTGCCACCCTCCCTTTAGCGGGGGTGGTTACCTACAATGAGCAGTTCTTC.

The chain employs TRBV29-1 and TRBJ1-2, with a tentative D call TRBD1 (6 bases). This CDR3 contains 13 residues. Trimming shortened V by 4 bases and J by 7 bases, and 16 bases separated the two germline ends. Germline CDR1 SQVTM, CDR2 ANQGSEA. The CDR3, as DNA: TGCAGCGTTGTGGGGTCAGGGGCCGCTGGCTACACCTTC. This codes for CSVVGSGAAGYTF.

The rearrangement joins TRBV19 to TRBJ2-7; 10 bases fit TRBD2. The junction had 10 bases not matched to a gene; V was cut back by 5 bases and J by 3 bases. The germline CDR1 and CDR2 sequences are LNHDA and SQIVND (reference sequence). The CDR3 spans 16 residues. The CDR3 DNA reads as TGTGCCAGTAGTCCTCAGGGACGGACTAGCGGCTACGAGCAGTACTTC. The encoded protein is CASSPQGRTSGYEQYF.

The chain couples TRBV5-1 to TRBJ1-2; the D is unclear. The CDR3 spans 13 residues. Germline V lookup: CDR1 SGHRS, CDR2 YFSETQ. Trimming removed 0 bases from V and 4 bases from J, with 7 bases in between. The CDR3: CASSLGVSYGYTF. The CDR3 nucleotides read TGCGCCAGCAGCTTGGGAGTTTCCTATGGCTACACCTTC.

This rearrangement joins TRBV27 to TRBJ2-7, with TRBD1 matching 9 bases. The CDR3 contains 14 residues. Germline assignment: CDR1 MNHEY and CDR2 SMNVEV (reference sequence). With 6 bases clipped from V and 4 bases from J, the junction kept 7 bases outside the gene matches. CDR3: CASRPTGGNYEQYF. CDR3 in DNA: TGTGCCAGCAGGCCGACAGGGGGTAATTACGAGCAGTACTTC.

The rearrangement uses TRBV5-1 and TRBJ2-2; the match to TRBD2 covers 9 bases. There are 17 residues in the CDR3. Germline V gene data show CDR1 as SGHRS and CDR2 as YFSETQ. With 0 bases clipped from V and 4 bases from J, the junction kept 7 bases outside the gene matches. CDR3 DNA sequence: TGCGCCAGCAGCTTGGCCGGGAGCGGGGGGTCCACCGGGGAGCTGTTTTTT. Amino acids: CASSLAGSGGSTGELFF.

This clone showed up just a few times. V and J are TRBV4-2 and TRBJ2-5; D is perhaps TRBD2 (5 bases). The V end was cut by 4 bases, the J end by 4 bases, with 16 bases between. Germline CDR1 reads LGHNA; CDR2 reads YNFKEQ. The CDR3 has 15 residues. The CDR3 protein is CASSLSPGAGETQYF. The CDR3 DNA sequence: TGTGCCAGCAGCCTAAGTCCGGGTGCGGGAGAGACCCAGTACTTC.

V gene TRBV28 combines with J gene TRBJ1-5; 7 positions match TRBD1. The J segment lost 7 bases and the V segment lost 7 bases, leaving 13 bases of the junction unmatched. Germline V gives CDR1 MDHEN, CDR2 SYDVKM. There are 15 residues in the CDR3. CDR3 DNA sequence: TGTGCCAGCACCTTAGACAGGGAGTGGTGGCAGCCCCAGCATTTT. Amino acids: CASTLDREWWQPQHF.

The J gene is TRBJ2-7, the V gene TRBV2; 9 nucleotides align to TRBD1. With 6 bases clipped from V and 3 bases from J, the junction kept 9 bases outside the gene matches. Per germline, CDR1 SNHLY and CDR2 FYNNEI. This CDR3 comprises 15 residues. The CDR3 here is CASSRGQGDLYEQYF. DNA for the CDR3: TGTGCCAGCAGCCGGGGACAGGGAGACCTCTACGAGCAGTACTTC.

The chain has TRBV29-1 and TRBJ1-4, with D maybe TRBD1 (5 bases). CDR1 is SQVTM and CDR2 is ANQGSEA in the germline V gene. This CDR3 region has 13 residues. Deletions cut 4 bases from V and 8 bases from J, with 14 bases between. The CDR3 reads CSVGGRLGEKLFF. Written as DNA, the CDR3 is TGCAGCGTTGGGGGCAGGTTAGGAGAAAAACTGTTTTTT.

V gene TRBV5-5 combines with J gene TRBJ1-5, with 11 bases fitting TRBD1. From germline, CDR1 is SGHKS and CDR2 YYEKEE (reference sequence). The J segment lost 2 bases and the V segment lost 5 bases, leaving 9 bases of the junction unmatched. The CDR3 has 17 residues. The CDR3 spells CASSEWTGGEGNQPQHF. For the CDR3, the DNA is TGTGCCAGCAGTGAATGGACAGGGGGCGAGGGCAATCAGCCCCAGCATTTT.

The chain carries TRBV30 and TRBJ2-3, with D perhaps TRBD2 (5 bases). The length of the CDR3 is 14 residues. Germline loops: CDR1 GTSNPN, CDR2 SVGIG (reference sequence). V lost 4 bases, J lost 5 bases, and 16 bases lay in between. The CDR3 sequence is CAWTRGGSGDTQYF. DNA of the CDR3: TGTGCCTGGACTCGAGGAGGAAGCGGAGATACGCAGTATTTT. Based on the CDR3 plus reference TRBV30 and TRBJ2-3, the full variable domain is SQTIHQWPATLVQPVGSPLSLECTVEGTSNPNLYWYRQAAGRGLQLLFYSVGIGQISSEVPQNLSASRPQDRQFILSSKKLLLSDSGFYLCAWTRGGSGDTQYFGPGTRLTVL.

This clone was observed once. The chain employs TRBV7-6 and TRBJ2-1; tentatively, D is TRBD2 (5 bases). Germline assignment: CDR1 SGHVS and CDR2 FNYEAQ. V lost 0 bases and J lost 7, with 7 bases in between. CDR3 length: 13 amino acids. The CDR3 nucleotides are TGTGCCAGCAGCTTAGCGCCGGGAAATGAGCAGTTCTTC. Encoded protein: CASSLAPGNEQFF.

The chain carries TRBV2 and TRBJ1-4; 8 nucleotides align to TRBD1. This CDR3 contains 15 residues. The V and J ends lost 8 bases and 0 bases, in that order; junction bases with no gene match: 5. The germline gives CDR1 SNHLY, CDR2 FYNNEI. The CDR3, as DNA: TGTGCCAGCGGCGGACAGGGTACAACTAATGAAAAACTGTTTTTT. Translating gives CASGGQGTTNEKLFF.

Details on this clone: Other DNA sequences in the same sample also yield this CDR3. This chain uses TRBV5-1 with TRBJ2-1, with D possibly TRBD2 on 6 matching bases. This CDR3 has 15 residues. Trimming cost V 0 bases and J 2 bases, with 9 bases left between them. Germline V gene sequence: CDR1 SGHRS, CDR2 YFSETQ. The CDR3 region is CASSLDGGAYNEQFF. CDR3 nucleotides: TGCGCCAGCAGCTTGGACGGGGGTGCCTACAATGAGCAGTTCTTC.

The CDR3 spells CASSVGAEGYEQYF. The CDR3 DNA follows: TGTGCCAGCAGCGTAGGTGCGGAGGGCTACGAGCAGTACTTC. The chain uses TRBV9 and TRBJ2-7; D may be TRBD2 (6 bases). The germline V gene has CDR1 SGDLS and CDR2 YYNGEE. Trimming stripped 0 bases from V and 3 bases from J, with 10 bases between. The CDR3 has 14 residues.

The genes are TRBV28 and TRBJ2-1, with no clear D. V lost 6 bases, J lost 7 bases, and 19 bases lay in between. The germline gives CDR1 MDHEN, CDR2 SYDVKM. The CDR3 sequence is 15 residues long. This chain's CDR3 is CASSHGGGFKNEQFF. The CDR3, as DNA: TGTGCCAGCAGCCACGGCGGCGGTTTTAAGAATGAGCAGTTCTTC.

The chain links TRBV29-1 to TRBJ2-7, with TRBD1 matching 7 bases. The V segment lost 4 bases and the J segment 2 bases; nucleotides outside the gene matches: 5. Per germline, CDR1 SQVTM and CDR2 ANQGSEA. CDR3 length: 13 residues. The CDR3 sequence is CSVVGTDTYEQYF. In nucleotides, the CDR3 is TGCAGCGTTGTAGGGACAGACACCTACGAGCAGTACTTC.

By sample share, this clone is medium-sized. The chain carries TRBV28 and TRBJ2-5; 8 bases are shared with TRBD1. V was clipped by 1 base and J by 4 bases; unmatched bases: 11. The germline V gene has CDR1 MDHEN and CDR2 SYDVKM. This CDR3 has 17 amino acids. The CDR3, as DNA: TGTGCCAGCAGTTTATCCCTGGACAGGGCGAGTTCAGAGACCCAGTACTTC. This codes for CASSLSLDRASSETQYF.

This rearrangement joins TRBV5-1 to TRBJ2-5; 8 positions agree with TRBD1. The CDR3 extends over 16 amino acids. Germline assignment: CDR1 SGHRS and CDR2 YFSETQ. J was trimmed by 5 bases and V by 4 bases; bases with no gene match: 13. DNA of the CDR3: TGCGCCAGCAGCGCGAGACCAGCAGGGGGCTGGGAGACCCAGTACTTC. This codes for CASSARPAGGWETQYF.

The chain has TRBV5-1 and TRBJ2-3; 10 bases align to TRBD2. Germline CDR1 reads SGHRS; CDR2 reads YFSETQ. CDR3 length: 17 residues. The junction had 6 bases not matched to a gene; V was cut back by 2 bases and J by 0 bases. CDR3 sequence (DNA): TGCGCCAGCAGCTTTATAGCGGGGGGCACTAGCACAGATACGCAGTATTTT. This gives the protein CASSFIAGGTSTDTQYF.

This chain links TRBV6-5 with TRBJ1-1; 10 bases are shared with TRBD1. This CDR3 has 14 residues. The V gene's germline CDR1 is MNHEY and CDR2 SVGAGI. V shed 6 bases and J 3 bases; nucleotides not matched to a gene: 4. The CDR3 bases are TGTGCCAGCAGGGGGACAGGGGTGCACACTGAAGCTTTCTTT. Protein product: CASRGTGVHTEAFF.

The chain uses TRBV6-5 and TRBJ1-2, with TRBD1 identical over 7 bases. Germline trimming cut 5 bases from V and 3 bases from J; bases unmatched to any gene: 6. The V gene's germline CDR1 is MNHEY and CDR2 SVGAGI. This CDR3 comprises 14 residues. The CDR3 reads CASSRDSNYYGYTF. The CDR3, as DNA: TGTGCCAGCAGTAGGGACAGTAATTACTATGGCTACACCTTC.

The chain couples TRBV15 to TRBJ2-7; 11 bases agree with TRBD2. This CDR3 region has 16 residues. The germline gives CDR1 LNHNV, CDR2 YYDKDF (reference sequence). With 1 base clipped from V and 0 bases from J, the junction kept 2 bases outside the gene matches. The CDR3 coding sequence is TGTGCCACCAGCAGAGTAGCGGGAGGGAGCTCCTACGAGCAGTACTTC. Its protein is CATSRVAGGSSYEQYF.

The chain links TRBV12-3 or TRBV12-4 to TRBJ1-4; D call uncertain. Trimming took off 3 bases at V and 6 bases at J, with 8 bases between the two ends. This CDR3 contains 13 residues. The CDR3 reads CASSFLGDEKLFF. The CDR3, as DNA: TGTGCCAGCAGTTTTTTGGGAGATGAAAAACTGTTTTTT.

This chain links TRBV4-1 with TRBJ2-7; TRBD1 is a possible D gene (6 bases). Trimming left V 3 bases short and J 6 bases short, with 12 bases between. Germline V lookup: CDR1 MGHRA, CDR2 YSYEKL. The CDR3 consists of 13 residues. CDR3 region: CASSHNRAGEQYF. The CDR3 region has the DNA TGCGCCAGCAGCCACAACAGGGCAGGCGAGCAGTACTTC.

The chain recombines TRBV6-5 with TRBJ2-5, with D possibly being TRBD1 (6 bases). Germline V lookup: CDR1 MNHEY, CDR2 SVGAGI. CDR3 length: 13 residues. V was shortened by 7 bases and J by 5 bases, with 14 bases between the two germline ends. In DNA, the CDR3 is TGTGCCAGCAAGGGGGACGAGGGGGAGACCCAGTACTTC. It yields the protein CASKGDEGETQYF.